One and the same sample provided the 24 T cell receptor beta chains below, sequenced in a study of shared clonotypes between healthy human individuals. Method: immunoSEQ multiplex PCR; TCRdb's copy keeps in-frame clones and lacks some. This sample has approximately 2,000,000 clones, with just under 95% found just once. Naive CD8 cells lacked CD45RO, underwent positive selection for CCR7 and left out terminally differentiated effector memory CD45RA+ cells. The sample consisted of naive CD8+ T cells from PBMCs. These receptor sequences come from a man between 18 and 35 years old in good health. Some clones in this sample may be carry-over from other donors' samples.

The genes are TRBV27 and TRBJ1-4; TRBD1 matches at 11 bases. V lost 4 bases and J lost 6; bases outside the gene matches: 1. This CDR3 contains 14 residues. Germline CDR1 reads MNHEY; CDR2 reads SMNVEV (reference sequence). This chain's CDR3 is CASSSDRGHEKLFF. Written as DNA, the CDR3 is TGTGCCAGCAGTTCGGACAGGGGGCATGAAAAACTGTTTTTT.

This chain joins TRBV29-1 and TRBJ2-1; 12 bases align to TRBD2. The length of the CDR3 is 17 residues. With 0 bases clipped from V and 3 bases from J, the junction kept 6 bases outside the gene matches. Germline V gene sequence: CDR1 SQVTM, CDR2 ANQGSEA. This CDR3 is CSVEDELAGGNYNEQFF. Written as DNA, the CDR3 is TGCAGCGTTGAAGATGAACTAGCGGGAGGTAACTACAATGAGCAGTTCTTC.

V usage is TRBV7-9 and J usage is TRBJ1-2, with a weak D call TRBD1 (5 bases). The CDR3 runs to 13 residues. Germline CDR1 SEHNR, CDR2 FQNEAQ (reference sequence). V lost 6 bases to trimming and J lost 6 bases, with 14 bases between them. The CDR3 coding sequence is TGTGCCAGCAGGGACGGCGGGGGAGATGGCTACACCTTC. Protein product: CASRDGGGDGYTF.

V and J are TRBV27 and TRBJ1-3; D is ambiguous. Germline values: CDR1 MNHEY, CDR2 SMNVEV (reference sequence). The CDR3 loop spans 15 amino acids. The V end lost 1 base, the J end lost 1 base, and 8 bases lay between the germline ends. CDR3 coding DNA: TGTGCCAGCAGTTTATATGGGGTATCTGGAAACACCATATATTTT. The encoded protein is CASSLYGVSGNTIYF.

This sequence joins TRBV27 and TRBJ2-3; 7 nucleotides line up with TRBD2. V lost 3 bases, J lost 3 bases, and 9 bases stayed unmatched. The CDR3 runs to 16 residues. The germline CDR1 and CDR2 sequences are MNHEY and SMNVEV (reference sequence). CDR3 bases: TGTGCCAGCAGTTTTCGTGGACTAGGGATAACAGATACGCAGTATTTT. Encoded protein: CASSFRGLGITDTQYF.

The rearrangement links TRBV4-3 to TRBJ2-2; D gene unclear. This CDR3 has 15 amino acids. Germline lookup yields CDR1 LGHNA and CDR2 YSLEER. Trimming cost V 2 bases and J 1 base, with 8 bases left between them. The CDR3 sequence: CASSQRSKNTGELFF. CDR3 coding DNA: TGCGCCAGCAGCCAACGGAGCAAGAACACCGGGGAGCTGTTTTTT.

The V gene is TRBV15, the J gene TRBJ2-5; D perhaps matches TRBD2 (6 bases). The CDR3 totals 12 residues. The ends were cut back, 8 bases at V and 9 bases at J, with 16 bases in the middle. Germline loops: CDR1 LNHNV, CDR2 YYDKDF (reference sequence). The CDR3 spells CATAEMGGAQYF. DNA for the CDR3: TGTGCCACCGCAGAGATGGGGGGTGCCCAGTACTTC.

V gene TRBV5-8 combines with J gene TRBJ1-5; D is undetermined. V gave up 3 bases and J gave up 0 bases, with 13 bases separating them. This CDR3 has 16 amino acids. Germline V lookup: CDR1 SGHTS, CDR2 YDEGEE. CDR3 bases: TGTGCCAGCAGCTCGAAAAATTCCCCTAGCAATCAGCCCCAGCATTTT. This translates into CASSSKNSPSNQPQHF.

This clone was picked up one time. The V and J genes are TRBV6-6 and TRBJ2-1; TRBD2 aligns across 9 bases. CDR3 size: 13 residues. The junction had 4 bases not matched to a gene; V was cut back by 5 bases and J by 8 bases. Looked up from germline, CDR1 is MNHNY and CDR2 is SVGAGI (reference sequence). DNA for the CDR3: TGTGCCAGCAGTCTAGCGGGATGGGATGAGCAGTTCTTC. It encodes CASSLAGWDEQFF.

The genes are TRBV27 and TRBJ2-1, with D maybe TRBD1 (5 bases). With 7 bases removed from V and 5 bases from J, the gap between germline ends came to 12 bases. Germline CDR1 MNHEY, CDR2 SMNVEV (reference sequence). The CDR3 totals 13 residues. The CDR3 coding sequence is TGTGCCAGCAAACCAGGGATCCACAATGAGCAGTTCTTC. Translated: CASKPGIHNEQFF.

This chain joins TRBV27 and TRBJ1-5; D might be TRBD1 (5 bases). V was trimmed by 3 bases and J by 3 bases, leaving 15 bases between them. CDR3 size: 16 residues. Per the germline V gene, CDR1 is MNHEY and CDR2 is SMNVEV (reference sequence). CDR3 in DNA: TGTGCCAGCAGTTTGCACTCTGGGACTATCAATCAGCCCCAGCATTTT. It codes for CASSLHSGTINQPQHF.

The genes are TRBV6-5 and TRBJ2-1, with 10 bases identical to TRBD2. The V gene's germline CDR1 is MNHEY and CDR2 SVGAGI. This CDR3 comprises 14 residues. With 4 bases clipped from V and 7 bases from J, the junction kept 4 bases outside the gene matches. The CDR3, as DNA: TGTGCCAGCAGTTCTCCGGGACTAGCGAATGAGCAGTTCTTC. Encoded protein: CASSSPGLANEQFF.

V usage is TRBV29-1 and J usage is TRBJ2-1; 11 nucleotides match TRBD2. This CDR3 spans 11 amino acids. Germline loops: CDR1 SQVTM, CDR2 ANQGSEA. Germline trimming cut 7 bases from V and 13 bases from J; bases unmatched to any gene: 6. The CDR3 loop reads CSGQTSGRQFF. The CDR3 nucleotides read TGCAGCGGACAAACTAGCGGGAGACAGTTCTTC.

The chain recombines TRBV7-9 with TRBJ2-7; 9 bases match TRBD2. Germline CDR1 SEHNR, CDR2 FQNEAQ (reference sequence). The CDR3 is 14 amino acids. V trimming: 6 bases; J trimming: 6 bases; junction bases outside the gene matches: 9. This chain's CDR3 is CASSIGGRAAEQYF. In DNA form, the CDR3 reads TGTGCCAGCAGTATCGGCGGGAGGGCCGCCGAGCAGTACTTC.

The chain recombines TRBV21-1 with TRBJ2-7; the table's D call, TRBD1, has no DNA check behind it. TRBV21-1 corresponds to a pseudogene. The CDR3 is 12 residues long. This chain's CDR3 is CARETGSYEQYF. In DNA, the CDR3 is TGTGCCAGAGAGACAGGCTCCTACGAGCAGTACTTC.

The chain has TRBV5-1 and TRBJ2-5; D remains unclear. Germline V gene data show CDR1 as SGHRS and CDR2 as YFSETQ. V lost 0 bases and J lost 5, with 5 bases in between. CDR3 length: 12 amino acids. CDR3 sequence: CASSLVAETQYF. In DNA, the CDR3 is TGCGCCAGCAGCTTGGTCGCCGAGACCCAGTACTTC.

The V gene is TRBV27, the J gene TRBJ2-4; D unresolved. Germline CDR1 and CDR2: MNHEY and SMNVEV (reference sequence). The length of the CDR3 is 12 residues. V was pared by 6 bases and J by 8 bases, with 11 bases between. This CDR3 is CASSPGSYIQYF. CDR3 sequence (DNA): TGTGCCAGCAGCCCCGGGTCCTACATTCAGTACTTC.

V gene TRBV30 combines with J gene TRBJ1-4, with 7 bases that match TRBD1. The CDR3 has 16 amino acids. Germline trimming cut 6 bases from V and 0 bases from J; bases unmatched to any gene: 10. Germline V gene data show CDR1 as GTSNPN and CDR2 as SVGIG (reference sequence). The CDR3 bases are TGTGCCTGCAGCCGGGACAGCGCAGCAACTAATGAAAAACTGTTTTTT. It codes for CACSRDSAATNEKLFF.

This chain connects TRBV29-1 to TRBJ1-1; 9 bases line up with TRBD1. Germline values: CDR1 SQVTM, CDR2 ANQGSEA. The CDR3 is 13 amino acids. After removal of 6 bases from V and 11 bases from J, the junction contained 13 bases not matched to a gene. The CDR3 spells CSVAPIGTGSAFF. The DNA of the CDR3 is TGCAGCGTCGCCCCTATCGGGACAGGGAGCGCTTTCTTT.

The J gene is TRBJ1-1, the V gene TRBV5-1, with 7 bases that match TRBD1. V lost 3 bases and J lost 1; bases outside the gene matches: 15. This CDR3 is 18 amino acids long. Germline loops: CDR1 SGHRS, CDR2 YFSETQ. The CDR3 nucleotides are TGCGCCAGCAGCTCACCTCGGGGCTCCGGGACAGAGAACACTGAAGCTTTCTTT. Translation: CASSSPRGSGTENTEAFF.

V and J are TRBV30 and TRBJ2-5; no reliable D call. The J call may be faulty, since TRBJ2-7 better matches the DNA end. The CDR3 runs 13 residues. CDR1 and CDR2 (germline): GTSNPN, SVGIG (reference sequence). The CDR3 DNA sequence: TGTGCCTGGAGTCCCACATCGGCCTACGAGCAGTACTTC. It specifies CAWSPTSAYEQYF.

This chain uses TRBV2 with TRBJ1-5; TRBD1 might be the D (5 bases). This CDR3 has 13 residues. Germline lookup yields CDR1 SNHLY and CDR2 FYNNEI. V gave up 8 bases and J gave up 6 bases, with 14 bases separating them. DNA of the CDR3: TGTGCCAGCCTGGGGGTAGACGGTCAGCCCCAGCATTTT. This encodes CASLGVDGQPQHF.

The chain recombines TRBV9 with TRBJ2-1; 9 positions agree with TRBD1. This CDR3 has 16 amino acids. Germline V lookup: CDR1 SGDLS, CDR2 YYNGEE. With 1 base clipped from V and 5 bases from J, the junction kept 7 bases outside the gene matches. The CDR3 is CASSVNRDRDNNEQFF. For the CDR3, the DNA is TGTGCCAGCAGCGTAAATCGGGACAGGGACAACAATGAGCAGTTCTTC.

The genes are TRBV5-1 and TRBJ1-1, with a tentative D call TRBD1 (6 bases). From germline, CDR1 is SGHRS and CDR2 YFSETQ. This CDR3 contains 13 residues. Trimming took 1 base from V and 7 from J, leaving 11 bases between them. The CDR3 bases are TGCGCCAGCAGCTTGCGGCAGGGGAGTGAAGCTTTCTTT. Its protein product is CASSLRQGSEAFF. Looking up the rest from reference TRBV5-1 and TRBJ1-1 gives the full variable domain: KAGVTQTPRYLIKTRGQQVTLSCSPISGHRSVSWYQQTPGQGLQFLFEYFSETQRNKGNFPGRFSGRQFSNSRSEMNVSTLELGDSALYLCASSLRQGSEAFFGQGTRLTVV.